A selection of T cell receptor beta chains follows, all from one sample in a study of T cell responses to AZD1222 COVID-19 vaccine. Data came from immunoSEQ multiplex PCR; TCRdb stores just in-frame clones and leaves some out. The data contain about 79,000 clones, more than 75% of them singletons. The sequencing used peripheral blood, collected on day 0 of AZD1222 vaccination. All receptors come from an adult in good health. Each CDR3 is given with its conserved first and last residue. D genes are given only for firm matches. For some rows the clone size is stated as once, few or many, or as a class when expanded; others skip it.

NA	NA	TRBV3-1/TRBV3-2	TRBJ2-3	TGTGCCAGCAGCCAAGCTCTCTCAGATACGCAGTATTTT	CASSQALSDTQYF
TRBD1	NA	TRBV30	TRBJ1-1	TGTGCCCTCGGGACAGTCCGATCCCCTATGAACACTGAAGCTTTCTTT	CALGTVRSPMNTEAFF
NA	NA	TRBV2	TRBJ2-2	TGTGCCAGCAGTGATGGGCCCACTACTAACACCGGGGAGCTGTTTTTT	CASSDGPTTNTGELFF
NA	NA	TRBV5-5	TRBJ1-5	TGTGCCAGCAGCTATTCACAGGGCGGCAATCAGCCCCAGCATTTT	CASSYSQGGNQPQHF
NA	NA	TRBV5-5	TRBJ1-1	TGTGCCAGCAGCTGGGGGGCGAACACTGAAGCTTTCTTT	CASSWGANTEAFF
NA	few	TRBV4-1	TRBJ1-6	TGCGCCAGCAGCCAAGATCCAGCAGGCACGACACCCCTCCACTTT	CASSQDPAGTTPLHF
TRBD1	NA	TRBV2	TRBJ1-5	TGTGCCAGCGGTACGGACAGGAGTAGCAATCAGCCCCAGCATTTT	CASGTDRSSNQPQHF
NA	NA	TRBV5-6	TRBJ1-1	TGTGCCAGCAGCCCAGGGATCTTGAACACTGAAGCTTTCTTT	CASSPGILNTEAFF
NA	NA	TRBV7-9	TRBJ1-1	TGTGCCAGCAGTTTCGACGGTGGTGAAGCTTTCTTT	CASSFDGGEAFF
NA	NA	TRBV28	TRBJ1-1	TGTGCCAGCTGGGCAGGGAACACTGAAGCTTTCTTT	CASWAGNTEAFF
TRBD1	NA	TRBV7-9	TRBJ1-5	TGTGCCAGCAGCAGACAGGGTACAGGGGGCAATCAGCCCCAGCATTTT	CASSRQGTGGNQPQHF
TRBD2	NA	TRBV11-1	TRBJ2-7	TGTGCCAGCAGCTTAGCCACCGGGACTACCCTCGAGCAGTACTTC	CASSLATGTTLEQYF
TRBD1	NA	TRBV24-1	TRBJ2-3	TGTGCCACCAGTGAAACACAGGGGGAGGTCAATACGCAGTATTTT	CATSETQGEVNTQYF
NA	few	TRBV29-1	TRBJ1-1	TGCAGCGTTGAAGAGGGGTGGGTGAACACTGAAGCTTTCTTT	CSVEEGWVNTEAFF